Listed below are T cell receptor beta chains from one sample, sequenced in a study of shared clonotypes between healthy human individuals. The assay was immunoSEQ multiplex PCR, and TCRdb's table has in-frame clones only and misses some. The sample shows millions of clones, around 96% of them seen only once. The specimen sequenced was naive CD8+ T cells sorted from blood. The origin of the receptors is a man between 18 and 35 years old in good health. CDR3s include the opening cysteine and the closing phenylalanine or tryptophan. Fields, in order: J gene, V gene, clone size, D gene, CDR3 DNA, CDR3 protein. A D gene is named only where the DNA matches it firmly. Size is omitted from some rows. Given values are once, few, many or a class for expanded clones.

>TRBJ2-1|TRBV11-2|once|-
TGTGCCAGCAGCTTATCCCGGACTACCGGTTACAATGAGCAGTTCTTC
CASSLSRTTGYNEQFF
>TRBJ2-5|TRBV4-3|-|TRBD1
TGCGCCAGCAGCCAAGATACGGAGGGACAGGGAGAGACCCAGTACTTC
CASSQDTEGQGETQYF
>TRBJ1-6|TRBV5-6|-|-
TGTGCCAGCAGCCCAGATTGGGATTCACCCCTCCACTTT
CASSPDWDSPLHF
>TRBJ2-7|TRBV10-3|-|-
TGTGCCATCAGTGAGCCGGGGTCCGGCAACGAGCAGTACTTC
CAISEPGSGNEQYF
>TRBJ2-7|TRBV30|-|-
TGTGCCTGGAGTGGGGGGGTCTCCTACGAGCAGTACTTC
CAWSGGVSYEQYF
>TRBJ1-1|TRBV29-1|-|-
TGCAGCGCTTTGACGTTCAGGGGAGCTTTCTTT
CSALTFRGAFF
>TRBJ1-2|TRBV30|-|-
TGTGCCTGGAGGATAGGAGGTTATATATTCTCTTTTCATAGGTTAAACTATGGCTACACCTTC
CAWRIGGYIFSFHRLNYGYTF
>TRBJ2-7|TRBV11-2|once|TRBD2
TGTGCCAGCAGCGAAACTAGCGGGGCTTATTACGAGCAGTACTTC
CASSETSGAYYEQYF
>TRBJ2-1|TRBV10-3|-|TRBD2
TGTGCCATCAGGGATGTCGGGACTAGCGGGGTTAATGAGCAGTTCTTC
CAIRDVGTSGVNEQFF
>TRBJ2-7|TRBV30|-|TRBD1
TGTGCCTGGAGTGGGACAGGGACAGAGCAGTACTTC
CAWSGTGTEQYF
>TRBJ2-7|TRBV2|-|-
TGTGCCAGCCGGGACTCCGCGTCCTACGAGCAGTACTTC
CASRDSASYEQYF
>TRBJ2-3|TRBV7-2|-|TRBD2
TGTGCCAGCAGCTTCGCGGGAGGGCCCAGCACAGATACGCAGTATTTT
CASSFAGGPSTDTQYF
>TRBJ1-4|TRBV2|-|-
TGTGCCAGCAGGGTGGGCGGCACTAATGAAAAACTGTTTTTT
CASRVGGTNEKLFF